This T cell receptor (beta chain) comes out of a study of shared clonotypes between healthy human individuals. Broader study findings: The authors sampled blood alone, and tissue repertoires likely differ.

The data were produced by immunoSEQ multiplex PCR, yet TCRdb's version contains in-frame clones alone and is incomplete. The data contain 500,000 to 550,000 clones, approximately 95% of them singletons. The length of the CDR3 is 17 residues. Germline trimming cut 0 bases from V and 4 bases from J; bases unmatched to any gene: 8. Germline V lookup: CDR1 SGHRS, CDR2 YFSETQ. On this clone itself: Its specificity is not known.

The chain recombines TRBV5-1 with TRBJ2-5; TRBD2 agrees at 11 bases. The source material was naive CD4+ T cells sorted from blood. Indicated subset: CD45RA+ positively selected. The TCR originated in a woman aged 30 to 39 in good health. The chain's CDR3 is CASSLEFQLAGGETQYF. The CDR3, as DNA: TGCGCCAGCAGCTTGGAGTTCCAGCTAGCGGGAGGAGAGACCCAGTACTTC.